This is a list of T cell receptor beta chains from one sample in a study of blood T cell repertoires in COVID-19. Generated by immunoSEQ multiplex PCR, the TCRdb table keeps only in-frame clones and is missing some. The sample includes tens of thousands of clones, about 90% of them seen just once. The specimen was peripheral blood. The receptor source for this set is a human donor with acute or convalescent COVID-19. The donor label of this sample is uncertain. Both conserved end residues are part of each CDR3. Fields, in order: D gene, clone size, V gene, J gene, CDR3 protein, CDR3 DNA. The D gene is left open where the match is weak. Rows may omit the clone size; those that give it use once, few, many or a size class.

D gene: TRBD1; clone size: -; V gene: TRBV5-4; J gene: TRBJ2-1; CDR3 protein: CASSLGQGAVTYNEQFF; CDR3 DNA: TGTGCCAGCAGCTTGGGGCAGGGGGCTGTAACCTACAATGAGCAGTTCTTC
D gene: -; clone size: -; V gene: TRBV5-1; J gene: TRBJ1-5; CDR3 protein: CASSLGLSSNQPQHF; CDR3 DNA: TGCGCCAGCAGCTTGGGCCTGAGTAGCAATCAGCCCCAGCATTTT
D gene: -; clone size: once; V gene: TRBV11-2; J gene: TRBJ2-1; CDR3 protein: CASSSASYNEQFF; CDR3 DNA: TGTGCCAGCAGCTCTGCGTCTTACAATGAGCAGTTCTTC
D gene: TRBD1; clone size: -; V gene: TRBV10-2; J gene: TRBJ1-3; CDR3 protein: CASQTGAGNTIYF; CDR3 DNA: TGCGCCAGCCAGACAGGGGCGGGAAACACCATATATTTT
D gene: -; clone size: -; V gene: TRBV11-2; J gene: TRBJ2-5; CDR3 protein: CASSLVGQLETQYF; CDR3 DNA: TGTGCCAGCAGCTTAGTGGGCCAGCTGGAGACCCAGTACTTC
D gene: TRBD1; clone size: -; V gene: TRBV5-4; J gene: TRBJ1-4; CDR3 protein: CASSRDRGRTNEKLFF; CDR3 DNA: TGTGCCAGCAGCCGGGACAGGGGACGTACTAATGAAAAACTGTTTTTT
D gene: TRBD2; clone size: -; V gene: TRBV19; J gene: TRBJ2-5; CDR3 protein: CASSIAGTSGETQYF; CDR3 DNA: TGTGCCAGTAGTATAGCCGGGACTAGCGGGGAGACCCAGTACTTC
D gene: -; clone size: few; V gene: TRBV12-3/TRBV12-4; J gene: TRBJ1-1; CDR3 protein: CASSTQGEAFF; CDR3 DNA: TGTGCCAGCAGTACCCAGGGTGAAGCTTTCTTT
D gene: -; clone size: few; V gene: TRBV27; J gene: TRBJ1-2; CDR3 protein: CASSLAGYGYTF; CDR3 DNA: TGTGCCAGCAGTTTAGCGGGCTATGGCTACACCTTC
D gene: TRBD1; clone size: -; V gene: TRBV9; J gene: TRBJ2-6; CDR3 protein: CASSVGTGYSGANVLTF; CDR3 DNA: TGTGCCAGCAGCGTGGGGACAGGGTACTCTGGGGCCAACGTCCTGACTTTC
D gene: TRBD2; clone size: -; V gene: TRBV27; J gene: TRBJ2-5; CDR3 protein: CASSHGLAGQETQYF; CDR3 DNA: TGTGCCAGCAGCCACGGACTAGCGGGACAAGAGACCCAGTACTTC
D gene: -; clone size: -; V gene: TRBV7-2; J gene: TRBJ2-1; CDR3 protein: CASSPRRDPTGQFF; CDR3 DNA: TGTGCCAGCAGCCCACGGCGGGATCCCACCGGGCAGTTCTTC
D gene: TRBD2; clone size: -; V gene: TRBV19; J gene: TRBJ2-7; CDR3 protein: CASSIDPGLGYEQYF; CDR3 DNA: TGTGCCAGTAGTATAGATCCGGGACTAGGCTACGAGCAGTACTTC
D gene: -; clone size: -; V gene: TRBV18; J gene: TRBJ2-1; CDR3 protein: CASSPIGPGSGYNEQFF; CDR3 DNA: TGTGCCAGCTCACCTATCGGACCGGGATCTGGATACAATGAGCAGTTCTTC
D gene: TRBD2; clone size: -; V gene: TRBV5-4; J gene: TRBJ2-1; CDR3 protein: CASSLKLAGYNEQFF; CDR3 DNA: TGTGCCAGCAGCTTGAAGCTAGCGGGTTACAATGAGCAGTTCTTC
D gene: -; clone size: -; V gene: TRBV2; J gene: TRBJ1-1; CDR3 protein: CASSEIRGTEAFF; CDR3 DNA: TGTGCCAGCAGTGAAATACGAGGCACTGAAGCTTTCTTT
D gene: TRBD1; clone size: -; V gene: TRBV5-1; J gene: TRBJ1-4; CDR3 protein: CASSSGTGGVGTNEKLFF; CDR3 DNA: TGCGCCAGCAGCTCCGGGACAGGGGGAGTGGGAACTAATGAAAAACTGTTTTTT
D gene: -; clone size: -; V gene: TRBV7-8; J gene: TRBJ2-3; CDR3 protein: CASSLEWRAVDTDTQYF; CDR3 DNA: TGTGCCAGCAGCTTAGAATGGCGAGCGGTGGACACAGATACGCAGTATTTT
D gene: -; clone size: -; V gene: TRBV27; J gene: TRBJ1-5; CDR3 protein: CASSPTRGRPQHF; CDR3 DNA: TGTGCCAGCAGTCCCACCCGGGGGAGGCCCCAGCATTTT
D gene: -; clone size: -; V gene: TRBV6-2/TRBV6-3; J gene: TRBJ1-5; CDR3 protein: CASSYADGRLAPQHF; CDR3 DNA: TGTGCCAGCAGTTACGCCGACGGGAGGTTGGCGCCCCAGCATTTT
D gene: -; clone size: -; V gene: TRBV18; J gene: TRBJ2-5; CDR3 protein: CASSPPGLRGETQYF; CDR3 DNA: TGTGCCAGCTCACCGCCCGGACTGCGGGGAGAGACCCAGTACTTC
D gene: -; clone size: -; V gene: TRBV18; J gene: TRBJ1-3; CDR3 protein: CASSPTRVVGSGNTIYF; CDR3 DNA: TGTGCCAGCTCACCGACCAGGGTGGTGGGCTCTGGAAACACCATATATTTT
D gene: -; clone size: -; V gene: TRBV6-5; J gene: TRBJ1-1; CDR3 protein: CASSPTSGRNTEAFF; CDR3 DNA: TGTGCCAGCAGTCCAACTAGTGGCAGGAACACTGAAGCTTTCTTT
D gene: TRBD1; clone size: -; V gene: TRBV27; J gene: TRBJ2-7; CDR3 protein: CASSRRPDRGYEQYF; CDR3 DNA: TGTGCCAGCAGCCGAAGGCCGGACAGGGGGTACGAGCAGTACTTC
D gene: TRBD1; clone size: -; V gene: TRBV18; J gene: TRBJ1-4; CDR3 protein: CASSGRQGESEKLFF; CDR3 DNA: TGTGCCAGCTCGGGCCGACAGGGGGAATCTGAAAAACTGTTTTTT
D gene: TRBD2; clone size: -; V gene: TRBV29-1; J gene: TRBJ2-1; CDR3 protein: CSVAGGGLAGDEQFF; CDR3 DNA: TGCAGCGTTGCCGGGGGGGGACTAGCGGGAGATGAGCAGTTCTTC
D gene: TRBD1; clone size: -; V gene: TRBV5-1; J gene: TRBJ1-1; CDR3 protein: CASSTTGGRTEAFF; CDR3 DNA: TGCGCCAGCAGCACAACAGGGGGGAGGACTGAAGCTTTCTTT
D gene: TRBD1; clone size: -; V gene: TRBV7-9; J gene: TRBJ2-7; CDR3 protein: CASSPGTGGGYEQYF; CDR3 DNA: TGTGCCAGCAGCCCCGGGACAGGGGGCGGCTACGAGCAGTACTTC
D gene: TRBD1; clone size: -; V gene: TRBV7-9; J gene: TRBJ2-7; CDR3 protein: CASSSGPGQGFYEQYF; CDR3 DNA: TGTGCCAGCAGCTCCGGACCGGGACAGGGATTCTACGAGCAGTACTTC
D gene: -; clone size: -; V gene: TRBV9; J gene: TRBJ2-1; CDR3 protein: CASSSLTNNEQFF; CDR3 DNA: TGTGCCAGCAGCTCTCTGACTAACAATGAGCAGTTCTTC
D gene: -; clone size: once; V gene: TRBV19; J gene: TRBJ2-1; CDR3 protein: CASSTTRQDEQFF; CDR3 DNA: TGTGCCAGTAGTACAACGAGACAGGACGAGCAGTTCTTC
D gene: -; clone size: -; V gene: TRBV28; J gene: TRBJ1-4; CDR3 protein: CASHTLTGGVEKLFF; CDR3 DNA: TGTGCCAGCCACACCCTAACAGGAGGGGTAGAAAAACTGTTTTTT
D gene: TRBD2; clone size: -; V gene: TRBV6-6; J gene: TRBJ2-1; CDR3 protein: CASSIGGAVHEQFF; CDR3 DNA: TGTGCCAGCAGTATCGGGGGGGCCGTCCATGAGCAGTTCTTC
D gene: TRBD2; clone size: -; V gene: TRBV7-2; J gene: TRBJ2-2; CDR3 protein: CASSSWTSGNTGELFF; CDR3 DNA: TGTGCCAGCAGCTCCTGGACTAGCGGGAACACCGGGGAGCTGTTTTTT
D gene: TRBD2; clone size: once; V gene: TRBV6-1; J gene: TRBJ2-3; CDR3 protein: CASSEGTSGGDTQYF; CDR3 DNA: TGTGCCAGCAGCGAAGGGACTAGCGGAGGGGATACGCAGTATTTT
D gene: TRBD2; clone size: -; V gene: TRBV11-3; J gene: TRBJ2-1; CDR3 protein: CASSSGLAGVSEQFF; CDR3 DNA: TGTGCCAGCAGCTCGGGACTAGCGGGGGTTAGTGAGCAGTTCTTC
D gene: -; clone size: -; V gene: TRBV5-1; J gene: TRBJ2-2; CDR3 protein: CASSAEGGGAHGELFF; CDR3 DNA: TGCGCCAGCAGCGCGGAAGGAGGAGGAGCCCACGGGGAGCTGTTTTTT
D gene: -; clone size: -; V gene: TRBV2; J gene: TRBJ2-7; CDR3 protein: CASSSPQGQVSYEQYF; CDR3 DNA: TGTGCCAGCAGTTCCCCCCAGGGTCAGGTTTCCTACGAGCAGTACTTC
D gene: TRBD1; clone size: -; V gene: TRBV7-9; J gene: TRBJ2-2; CDR3 protein: CASSTGQGGIAGELFF; CDR3 DNA: TGTGCCAGCAGCACCGGACAGGGGGGAATTGCCGGGGAGCTGTTTTTT
D gene: TRBD1; clone size: -; V gene: TRBV5-4; J gene: TRBJ2-3; CDR3 protein: CASSIGQGGTDTQYF; CDR3 DNA: TGTGCCAGCAGCATCGGACAGGGGGGCACAGATACGCAGTATTTT
D gene: -; clone size: -; V gene: TRBV27; J gene: TRBJ1-6; CDR3 protein: CASNIRAGPRDSPLHF; CDR3 DNA: TGTGCCAGCAACATCCGGGCGGGACCGAGGGATTCACCCCTCCACTTT
D gene: -; clone size: -; V gene: TRBV4-2; J gene: TRBJ1-5; CDR3 protein: CASSQGEGNQPQHF; CDR3 DNA: TGTGCCAGCAGCCAAGGGGAGGGCAATCAGCCCCAGCATTTT
D gene: -; clone size: -; V gene: TRBV15; J gene: TRBJ2-7; CDR3 protein: CATSRGAPTYEQYF; CDR3 DNA: TGTGCCACCAGCAGAGGGGCCCCGACCTACGAGCAGTACTTC
D gene: TRBD1; clone size: once; V gene: TRBV28; J gene: TRBJ1-4; CDR3 protein: CASSLGQASEKLFF; CDR3 DNA: TGTGCCAGCAGTTTGGGACAGGCCTCTGAAAAACTGTTTTTT
D gene: TRBD1; clone size: -; V gene: TRBV19; J gene: TRBJ2-5; CDR3 protein: CASSPTGWQETQYF; CDR3 DNA: TGTGCCAGTAGTCCGACAGGGTGGCAAGAGACCCAGTACTTC
D gene: -; clone size: -; V gene: TRBV5-4; J gene: TRBJ1-2; CDR3 protein: CASSNTQRGYGYTF; CDR3 DNA: TGTGCCAGCAGCAATACTCAACGGGGTTACGGCTACACCTTC
D gene: -; clone size: -; V gene: TRBV4-1; J gene: TRBJ2-5; CDR3 protein: CASSQGTGGVETQYF; CDR3 DNA: TGCGCCAGCAGCCAAGGCACAGGGGGGGTCGAGACCCAGTACTTC
D gene: TRBD1; clone size: -; V gene: TRBV3-1/TRBV3-2; J gene: TRBJ1-2; CDR3 protein: CASSLHDRGGTYGYTF; CDR3 DNA: TGTGCCAGCAGCCTCCATGACAGGGGAGGGACCTATGGCTACACCTTC
D gene: -; clone size: -; V gene: TRBV5-1; J gene: TRBJ2-2; CDR3 protein: CASSLVRTANTGELFF; CDR3 DNA: TGCGCCAGCAGCTTGGTCCGGACAGCAAACACCGGGGAGCTGTTTTTT
D gene: -; clone size: few; V gene: TRBV3-1/TRBV3-2; J gene: TRBJ1-2; CDR3 protein: CASSQNGAFDYGYTF; CDR3 DNA: TGTGCCAGCAGCCAGAATGGGGCTTTCGACTATGGCTACACCTTC
D gene: TRBD1; clone size: -; V gene: TRBV11-2; J gene: TRBJ2-7; CDR3 protein: CASSSLTDRGTYEQYF; CDR3 DNA: TGTGCCAGCAGCTCCTTAACGGACAGGGGAACCTACGAGCAGTACTTC
D gene: -; clone size: -; V gene: TRBV18; J gene: TRBJ2-5; CDR3 protein: CASSSGQETQYF; CDR3 DNA: TGTGCCAGCTCCTCAGGGCAAGAGACCCAGTACTTC
D gene: -; clone size: -; V gene: TRBV21-1; J gene: TRBJ1-5; CDR3 protein: CASSPGQGMRGNQPQHF; CDR3 DNA: TGTGCCAGCAGCCCCGGACAGGGTATGCGGGGCAATCAGCCCCAGCATTTT